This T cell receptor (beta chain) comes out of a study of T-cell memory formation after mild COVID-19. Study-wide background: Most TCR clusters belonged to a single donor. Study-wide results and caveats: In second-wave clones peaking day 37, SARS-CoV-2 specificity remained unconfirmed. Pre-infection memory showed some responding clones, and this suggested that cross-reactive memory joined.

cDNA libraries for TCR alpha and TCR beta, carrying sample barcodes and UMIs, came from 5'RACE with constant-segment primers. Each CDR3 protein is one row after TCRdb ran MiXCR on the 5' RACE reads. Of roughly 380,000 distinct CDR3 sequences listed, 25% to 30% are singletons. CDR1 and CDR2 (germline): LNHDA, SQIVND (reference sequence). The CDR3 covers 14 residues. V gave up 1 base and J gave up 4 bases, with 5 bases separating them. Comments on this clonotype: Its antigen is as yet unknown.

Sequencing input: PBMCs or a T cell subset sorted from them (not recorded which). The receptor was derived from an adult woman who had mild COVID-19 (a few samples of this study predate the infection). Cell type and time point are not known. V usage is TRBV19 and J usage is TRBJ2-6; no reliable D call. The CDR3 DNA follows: TGTGCCAGTAGTATAGCACTCGGGGCCAACGTCCTGACTTTC. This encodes CASSIALGANVLTF.